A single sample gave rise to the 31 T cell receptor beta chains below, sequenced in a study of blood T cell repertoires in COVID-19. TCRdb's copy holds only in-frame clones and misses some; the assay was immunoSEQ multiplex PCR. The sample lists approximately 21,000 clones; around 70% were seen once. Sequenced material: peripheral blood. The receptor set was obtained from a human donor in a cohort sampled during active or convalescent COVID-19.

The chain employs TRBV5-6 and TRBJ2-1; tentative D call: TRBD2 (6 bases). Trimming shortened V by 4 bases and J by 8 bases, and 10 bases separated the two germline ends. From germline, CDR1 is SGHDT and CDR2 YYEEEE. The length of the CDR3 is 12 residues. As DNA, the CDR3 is TGTGCCAGCAGCCTCACTAGCTATGAGCAGTTCTTC. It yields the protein CASSLTSYEQFF.

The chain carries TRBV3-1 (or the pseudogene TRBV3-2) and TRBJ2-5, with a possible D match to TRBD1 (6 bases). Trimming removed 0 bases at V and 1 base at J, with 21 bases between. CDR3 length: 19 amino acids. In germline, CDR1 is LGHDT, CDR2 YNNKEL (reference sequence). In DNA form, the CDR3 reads TGTGCCAGCAGCCAAGATTTCTGGTTTGACAGGAAAACCCAAGAGACCCAGTACTTC. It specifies CASSQDFWFDRKTQETQYF.

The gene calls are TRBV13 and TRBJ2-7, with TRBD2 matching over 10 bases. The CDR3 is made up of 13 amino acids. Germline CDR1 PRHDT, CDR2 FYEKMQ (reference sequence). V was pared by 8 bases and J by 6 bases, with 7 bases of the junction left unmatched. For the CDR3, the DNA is TGTGCCAGCCGGACTAGCGGAGTTAGCGAGCAGTACGTC. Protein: CASRTSGVSEQYV.

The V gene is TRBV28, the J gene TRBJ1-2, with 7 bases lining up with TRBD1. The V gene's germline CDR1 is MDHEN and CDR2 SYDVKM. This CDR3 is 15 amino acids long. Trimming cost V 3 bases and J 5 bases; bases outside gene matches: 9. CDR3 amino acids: CASSFHGQAVYGYTF. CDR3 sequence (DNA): TGTGCCAGCAGTTTCCACGGACAGGCCGTATATGGCTACACCTTC.

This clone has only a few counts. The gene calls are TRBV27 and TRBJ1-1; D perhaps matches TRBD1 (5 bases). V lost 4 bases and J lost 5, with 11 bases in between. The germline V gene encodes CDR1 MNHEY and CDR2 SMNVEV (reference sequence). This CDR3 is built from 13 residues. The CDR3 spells CASSSSRATEAFF. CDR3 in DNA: TGTGCCAGCAGTTCCAGCAGGGCGACTGAAGCTTTCTTT.

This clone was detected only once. The CDR3 bases are TGTGCCAGTACCGAGACCGCTAGCTATGGCTACACCTTC. Residues: CASTETASYGYTF. V gene TRBV19 combines with J gene TRBJ1-2, with D hard to call. V was trimmed by 7 bases and J by 4 bases, leaving 13 bases between them. This CDR3 contains 13 residues. Germline V lookup: CDR1 LNHDA, CDR2 SQIVND (reference sequence). Supplemented by reference TRBV19 and TRBJ1-2, the full variable domain reads DGGITQSPKYLFRKEGQNVTLSCEQNLNHDAMYWYRQDPGQGLRLIYYSQIVNDFQKGDIAEGYSVSREKKESFPLTVTSAQKNPTAFYLCASTETASYGYTFGSGTRLTVV.

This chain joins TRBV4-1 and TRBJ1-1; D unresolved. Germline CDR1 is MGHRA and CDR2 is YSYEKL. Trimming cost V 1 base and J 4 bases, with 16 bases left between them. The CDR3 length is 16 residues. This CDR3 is CASSQGPLREFTEAFF. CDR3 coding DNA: TGCGCCAGCAGCCAAGGCCCCCTTAGGGAGTTCACTGAAGCTTTCTTT.

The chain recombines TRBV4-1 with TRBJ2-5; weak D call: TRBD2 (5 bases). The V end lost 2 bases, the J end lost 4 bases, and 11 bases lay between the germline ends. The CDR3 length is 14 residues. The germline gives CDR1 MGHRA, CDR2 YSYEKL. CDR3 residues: CASSQTPGIETQYF. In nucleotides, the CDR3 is TGCGCCAGCAGCCAAACTCCGGGAATAGAGACCCAGTACTTC.

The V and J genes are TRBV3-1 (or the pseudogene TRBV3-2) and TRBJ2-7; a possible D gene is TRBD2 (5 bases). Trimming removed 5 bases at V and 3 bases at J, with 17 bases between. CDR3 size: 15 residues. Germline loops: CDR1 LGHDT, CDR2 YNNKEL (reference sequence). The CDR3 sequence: CASSTRQRTGYEQYF. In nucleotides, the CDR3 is TGTGCCAGCAGCACCCGGCAGCGGACTGGCTACGAGCAGTACTTC.

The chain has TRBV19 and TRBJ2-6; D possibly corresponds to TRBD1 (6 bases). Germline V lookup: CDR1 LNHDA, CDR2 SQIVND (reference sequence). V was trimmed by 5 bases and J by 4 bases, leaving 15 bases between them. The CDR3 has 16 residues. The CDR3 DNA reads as TGTGCCAGTAGTTCCCCAGGGGTGATGGGGGCCAACGTCCTGACTTTC. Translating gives CASSSPGVMGANVLTF.

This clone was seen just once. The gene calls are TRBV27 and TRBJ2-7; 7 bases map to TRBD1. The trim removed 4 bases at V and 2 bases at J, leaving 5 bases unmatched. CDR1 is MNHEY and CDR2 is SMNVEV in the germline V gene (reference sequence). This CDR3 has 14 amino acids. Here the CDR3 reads CASSSRDSPYEQYF. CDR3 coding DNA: TGTGCCAGCAGTTCCCGGGACAGTCCCTACGAGCAGTACTTC.

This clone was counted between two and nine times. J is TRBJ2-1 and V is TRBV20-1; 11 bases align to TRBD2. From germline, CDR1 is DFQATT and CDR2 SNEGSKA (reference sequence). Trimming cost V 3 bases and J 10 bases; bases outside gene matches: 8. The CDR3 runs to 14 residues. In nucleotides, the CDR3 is TGCAGTGCTAGTCAACTAGCGGGAGTCGGGGAGCAGTTCTTC. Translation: CSASQLAGVGEQFF.

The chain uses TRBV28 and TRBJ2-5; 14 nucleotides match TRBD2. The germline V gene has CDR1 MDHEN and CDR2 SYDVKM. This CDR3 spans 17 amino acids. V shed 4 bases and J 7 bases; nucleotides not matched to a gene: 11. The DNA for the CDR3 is TGTGCCAGCAGTTCGTATCCCGGGACTAGCGGGGGCTGGACCCAGTACTTC. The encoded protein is CASSSYPGTSGGWTQYF. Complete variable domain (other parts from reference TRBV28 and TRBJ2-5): DVKVTQSSRYLVKRTGEKVFLECVQDMDHENMFWYRQDPGLGLRLIYFSYDVKMKEKGDIPEGYSVSREKKERFSLILESASTNQTSMYLCASSSYPGTSGGWTQYFGPGTRLLVL.

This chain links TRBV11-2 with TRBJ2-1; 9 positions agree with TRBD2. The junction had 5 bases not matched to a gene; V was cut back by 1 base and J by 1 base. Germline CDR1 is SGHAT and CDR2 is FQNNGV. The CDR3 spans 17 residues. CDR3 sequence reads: CASSLGHSGGSYNEQFF. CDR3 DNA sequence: TGTGCCAGCAGCTTAGGGCATAGCGGGGGATCCTACAATGAGCAGTTCTTC.

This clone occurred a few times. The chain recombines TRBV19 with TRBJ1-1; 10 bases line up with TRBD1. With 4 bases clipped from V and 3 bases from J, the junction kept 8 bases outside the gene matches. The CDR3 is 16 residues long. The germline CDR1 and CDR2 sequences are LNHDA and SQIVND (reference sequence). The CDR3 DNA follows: TGTGCCAGTAGTAGCCGGGACAGGGGATGGGACACTGAAGCTTTCTTT. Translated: CASSSRDRGWDTEAFF.

The CDR3 is CASRTRPLATDTQYF. Here the CDR3 DNA reads TGCGCCAGCAGAACACGCCCATTAGCGACAGATACGCAGTATTTT. The chain carries TRBV5-1 and TRBJ2-3; D is possibly TRBD2 (5 bases). The V and J ends lost 5 bases and 3 bases respectively, with 16 bases between them. This CDR3 spans 15 amino acids. CDR1 SGHRS and CDR2 YFSETQ come from the germline V gene.

The CDR3 region has the DNA TGTGCCAGCAGCGACAGGGTGAACACTGAAGCTTTCTTT. This translates into CASSDRVNTEAFF. The J gene is TRBJ1-1, the V gene TRBV5-4, with 7 bases identical to TRBD1. Germline CDR1 SGHNT, CDR2 YYREEE (reference sequence). V gave up 4 bases and J gave up 0 bases; unmatched junction bases: 0. This CDR3 is built from 13 residues.

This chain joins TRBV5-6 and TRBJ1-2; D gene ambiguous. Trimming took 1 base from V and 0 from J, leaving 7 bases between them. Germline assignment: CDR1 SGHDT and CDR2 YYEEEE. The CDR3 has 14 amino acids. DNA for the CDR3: TGTGCCAGCAGCTTGAGCCCCCCTAACTATGGCTACACCTTC. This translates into CASSLSPPNYGYTF.

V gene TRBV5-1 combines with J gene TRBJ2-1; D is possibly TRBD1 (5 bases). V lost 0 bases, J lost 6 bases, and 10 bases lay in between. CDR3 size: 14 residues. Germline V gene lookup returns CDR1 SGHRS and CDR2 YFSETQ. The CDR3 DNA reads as TGCGCCAGCAGCTTGGATGGCAGGGTCAATGAGCAGTTCTTC. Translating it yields CASSLDGRVNEQFF.

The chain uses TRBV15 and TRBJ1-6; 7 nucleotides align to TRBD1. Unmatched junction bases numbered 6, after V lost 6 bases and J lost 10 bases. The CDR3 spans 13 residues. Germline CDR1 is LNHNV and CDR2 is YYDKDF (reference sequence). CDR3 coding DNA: TGTGCCACCAGTGGACAGGAGCCCTCACCCCTCCACTTT. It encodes CATSGQEPSPLHF.

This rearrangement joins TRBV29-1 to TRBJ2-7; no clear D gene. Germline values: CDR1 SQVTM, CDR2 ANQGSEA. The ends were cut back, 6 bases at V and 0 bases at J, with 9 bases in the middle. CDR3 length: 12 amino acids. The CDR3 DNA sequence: TGCAGCGTCCTCAAGAGCTCCTACGAGCAGTACTTC. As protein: CSVLKSSYEQYF.

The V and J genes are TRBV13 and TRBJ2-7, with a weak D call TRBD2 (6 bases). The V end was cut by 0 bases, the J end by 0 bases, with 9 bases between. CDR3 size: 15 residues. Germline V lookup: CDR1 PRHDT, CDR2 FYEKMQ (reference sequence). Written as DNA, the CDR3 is TGTGCCAGCAGCTTAGGCAGCGGGCTCTCCTACGAGCAGTACTTC. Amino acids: CASSLGSGLSYEQYF. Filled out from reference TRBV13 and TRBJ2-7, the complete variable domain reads AAGVIQSPRHLIKEKRETATLKCYPIPRHDTVYWYQQGPGQDPQFLISFYEKMQSDKGSIPDRFSAQQFSDYHSELNMSSLELGDSALYFCASSLGSGLSYEQYFGPGTRLTVT.

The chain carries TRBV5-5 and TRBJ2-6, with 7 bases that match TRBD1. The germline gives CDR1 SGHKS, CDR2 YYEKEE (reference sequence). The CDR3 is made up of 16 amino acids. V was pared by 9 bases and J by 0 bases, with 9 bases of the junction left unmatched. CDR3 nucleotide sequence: TGTGCCACCCCGACAGGGCCCAACTCTGGGGCCAACGTCCTGACTTTC. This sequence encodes CATPTGPNSGANVLTF.

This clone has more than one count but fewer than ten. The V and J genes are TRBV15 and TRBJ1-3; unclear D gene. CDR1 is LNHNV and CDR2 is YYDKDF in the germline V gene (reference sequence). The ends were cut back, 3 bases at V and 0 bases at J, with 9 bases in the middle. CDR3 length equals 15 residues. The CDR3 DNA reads TGTGCCACCAGCAGGGCGGGTAACTCTGGAAACACCATATATTTT. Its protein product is CATSRAGNSGNTIYF.

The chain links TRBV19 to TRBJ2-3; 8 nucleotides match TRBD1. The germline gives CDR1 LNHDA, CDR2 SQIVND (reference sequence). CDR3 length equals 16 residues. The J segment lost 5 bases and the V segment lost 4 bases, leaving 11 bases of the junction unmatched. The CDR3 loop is CASSSLKDRVLDTQYF. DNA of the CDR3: TGTGCCAGTAGTAGCCTGAAGGACAGGGTATTAGATACGCAGTATTTT. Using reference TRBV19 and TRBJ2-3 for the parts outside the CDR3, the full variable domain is DGGITQSPKYLFRKEGQNVTLSCEQNLNHDAMYWYRQDPGQGLRLIYYSQIVNDFQKGDIAEGYSVSREKKESFPLTVTSAQKNPTAFYLCASSSLKDRVLDTQYFGPGTRLTVL.

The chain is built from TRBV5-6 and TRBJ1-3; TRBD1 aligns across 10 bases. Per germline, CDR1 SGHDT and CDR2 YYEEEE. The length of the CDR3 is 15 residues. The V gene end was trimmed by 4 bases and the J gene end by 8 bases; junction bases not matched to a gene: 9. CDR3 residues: CASSESDRGRYTIYF. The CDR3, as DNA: TGTGCCAGCAGCGAATCCGACAGGGGGCGGTACACCATATATTTT.

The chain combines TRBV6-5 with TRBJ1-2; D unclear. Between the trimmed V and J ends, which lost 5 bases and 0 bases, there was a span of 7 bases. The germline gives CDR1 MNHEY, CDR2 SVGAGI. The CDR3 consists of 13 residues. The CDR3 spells CASSLTANYGYTF. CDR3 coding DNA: TGTGCCAGCAGTCTTACAGCTAACTATGGCTACACCTTC.

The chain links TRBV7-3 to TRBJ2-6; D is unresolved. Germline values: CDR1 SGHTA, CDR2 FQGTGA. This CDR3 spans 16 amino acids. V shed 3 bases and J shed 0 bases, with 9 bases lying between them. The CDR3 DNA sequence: TGTGCCAGCAGCTTCCGTACAAGCTCTGGGGCCAACGTCCTGACTTTC. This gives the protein CASSFRTSSGANVLTF.

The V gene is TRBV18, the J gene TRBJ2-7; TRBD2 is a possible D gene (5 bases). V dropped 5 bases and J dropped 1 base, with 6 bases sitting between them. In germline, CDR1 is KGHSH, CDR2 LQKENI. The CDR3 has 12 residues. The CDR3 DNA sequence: TGTGCCAGCTCAGGGGAGTCCTACGAGCAGTACGTC. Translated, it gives CASSGESYEQYV.

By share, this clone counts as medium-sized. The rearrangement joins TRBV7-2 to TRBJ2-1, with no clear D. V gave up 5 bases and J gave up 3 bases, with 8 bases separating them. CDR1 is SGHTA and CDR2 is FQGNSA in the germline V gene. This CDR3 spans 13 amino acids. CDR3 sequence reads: CASSISSYNEQFF. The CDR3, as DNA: TGTGCCAGCAGCATTTCTAGCTACAATGAGCAGTTCTTC.

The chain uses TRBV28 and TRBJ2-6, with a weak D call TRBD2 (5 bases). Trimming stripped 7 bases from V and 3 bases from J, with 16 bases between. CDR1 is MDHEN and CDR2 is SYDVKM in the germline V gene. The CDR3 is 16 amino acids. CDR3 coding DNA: TGTGCCAGCAAATCATTCCGGGGATTTGGGGCCAACGTCCTGACTTTC. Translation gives CASKSFRGFGANVLTF.